A single sample is the source of the 4 T cell receptor beta chains below, sequenced in a study of OX40 agonist ivuxolimab in advanced cancers. The repertoire was sequenced with immunoSEQ multiplex PCR; TCRdb's copy has only in-frame clones and lacks some. The sample lists some 42,000 clones; more than 75% were seen once. This sample comprised CD4+ or CD8+ T cells sorted from blood, obtained in a trial of the OX40 agonist ivuxolimab. These receptors were taken from an adult with an advanced solid tumor such as melanoma, head and neck, liver or kidney cancer.

This clone has a single count. DNA of the CDR3: TGTGCCAGCAGCTTATTAGGTTCCGGGGGAGGAGCAGATACGCAGTATTTT. It specifies CASSLLGSGGGADTQYF. V usage is TRBV7-3 and J usage is TRBJ2-3; D perhaps matches TRBD2 (6 bases). The V end was cut by 2 bases, the J end by 4 bases, with 19 bases between. CDR1 and CDR2 (germline): SGHTA, FQGTGA. The CDR3 sequence is 17 residues long.

J is TRBJ1-1 and V is TRBV4-1; D unresolved. Germline V lookup: CDR1 MGHRA, CDR2 YSYEKL. V was pared by 6 bases and J by 6 bases, with 14 bases between. The CDR3 has 13 residues. The CDR3 sequence is CASSPPLGAEAFF. CDR3 in DNA: TGCGCCAGCAGTCCCCCCCTTGGCGCTGAAGCTTTCTTT.

The gene calls are TRBV7-2 and TRBJ2-2; D possibly corresponds to TRBD1 (6 bases). Germline values: CDR1 SGHTA, CDR2 FQGNSA. V was trimmed by 1 base and J by 4 bases, leaving 10 bases between them. The CDR3 runs 15 residues. DNA of the CDR3: TGTGCCAGCAGCTTAGACAGGGTGGCCACCGGGGAGCTGTTTTTT. Protein sequence: CASSLDRVATGELFF. Looking up the rest from reference TRBV7-2 and TRBJ2-2 gives the full variable domain: GAGVSQSPSNKVTEKGKDVELRCDPISGHTALYWYRQSLGQGLEFLIYFQGNSAPDKSGLPSDRFSAERTGGSVSTLTIQRTQQEDSAVYLCASSLDRVATGELFFGEGSRLTVL.

This chain joins TRBV6-5 and TRBJ2-5; 8 nucleotides align to TRBD2. Per germline, CDR1 MNHEY and CDR2 SVGAGI. Trimming took 3 bases from V and 5 from J; bases not matched to a gene: 11. The CDR3 has 16 residues. CDR3 sequence reads: CASSYSLGLEGETQYF. Written as DNA, the CDR3 is TGTGCCAGCAGTTATTCGCTGGGACTAGAGGGGGAGACCCAGTACTTC.